These T cell receptor beta chains were read from a single sample in a study of Tregs in tolerant kidney transplant recipients. Measured with immunoSEQ multiplex PCR; TCRdb has only the in-frame clones, and not every one. The sample lists about 90,000 clones; over 85% were seen once. The sample in question was CD4+ T cells from blood (PBMCs), obtained 12 months after the transplant. Receptors were obtained from a human patient who received a combined kidney and bone marrow transplant. A share of the T cells may be of graft donor origin. CDR3s include the opening cysteine and the closing phenylalanine or tryptophan. The D gene is left open where the match is weak. Clone size appears in some rows only: once, few, many, or a class for an expanded clone.

CDR3nt	CDR3aa	d_gene	j_gene	v_gene	abundance
TGCGCCAGCAGCGGCCGGGACAGTAACACTGAAGCTTTCTTT	CASSGRDSNTEAFF	TRBD1	TRBJ1-1	TRBV5-1	NA
TGTGCCAGCAGCCCTCGGACAGGGGGCCATTTTCTCTATGGCTACACCTTC	CASSPRTGGHFLYGYTF	TRBD1	TRBJ1-2	TRBV9	NA
TGTGCCAGCAGACGGCTGACTAGCGGATCCTACGAGCAGTACTTC	CASRRLTSGSYEQYF	TRBD2	TRBJ2-7	TRBV2	NA
TGTGCCAGCTCACCGCCTCCGGGGGTTGTTGAAAAACTGTTTTTT	CASSPPPGVVEKLFF	NA	TRBJ1-4	TRBV18	NA
TGTGCCAGCAGTTACTCGAGACACCACACTGAAGCTTTCTTT	CASSYSRHHTEAFF	NA	TRBJ1-1	TRBV6-5	NA
TGCGCCAGCAGCCAAGATCCCGCAGGGGGACCGACCTACGAGCAGTACTTC	CASSQDPAGGPTYEQYF	TRBD1	TRBJ2-7	TRBV4-3	NA
TGCGCCAGCAGCCAAGATCATGCGGGGCTCACAGATACGCAGTATTTT	CASSQDHAGLTDTQYF	NA	TRBJ2-3	TRBV4-3	once
TGTGCCAGCAGCCAAGCTAGCGTTGCCTACAATGAGCAGTTCTTC	CASSQASVAYNEQFF	NA	TRBJ2-1	TRBV4-2	NA
TGTGCCAGCTGTGGGAGGGACAATCAGCCCCAGCATTTT	CASCGRDNQPQHF	NA	TRBJ1-5	TRBV2	NA
TGTGCCAGCAGGCCTGGAGCTCCCTTGGACGAGCAGTACTTC	CASRPGAPLDEQYF	NA	TRBJ2-7	TRBV2	NA
TGTGCCAGCAGTTTTGGACTGGGTGAAGCTTTCTTT	CASSFGLGEAFF	NA	TRBJ1-1	TRBV6-1	NA
TGTGCCAGCAGTTGGAGGACAGGGAGAGATACGCAGTATTTT	CASSWRTGRDTQYF	TRBD1	TRBJ2-3	TRBV6-5	NA
TGTGCCTGGAGTAAGGGGGGGGGACCCCTTATCACAGATACGCAGTATTTT	CAWSKGGGPLITDTQYF	NA	TRBJ2-3	TRBV30	NA
TGTGCCAGCAGCCTCCGACAGGGTAGCTACAATGAGCAGTTCTTC	CASSLRQGSYNEQFF	TRBD1	TRBJ2-1	TRBV11-2	NA
TGCACCAGCAGCCCCCGGACTAGCGGGGGGGGGTGGCAAGAGACCCAGTACTTC	CTSSPRTSGGGWQETQYF	NA	TRBJ2-5	TRBV1	NA
TGTGCCAGCAGCTTACCGGGACTAGCGGTCCATGAGCAGTTCTTC	CASSLPGLAVHEQFF	TRBD2	TRBJ2-1	TRBV7-9	NA
TGCGCCAGCAGCCCGTTTCCCGGGACAGCCGAGCAGTACTTC	CASSPFPGTAEQYF	TRBD1	TRBJ2-7	TRBV5-1	NA
TGTGCCAGCAGCCTAAGCTCCGGGACAGGGTATGGCTACACCTTC	CASSLSSGTGYGYTF	TRBD1	TRBJ1-2	TRBV7-3	NA